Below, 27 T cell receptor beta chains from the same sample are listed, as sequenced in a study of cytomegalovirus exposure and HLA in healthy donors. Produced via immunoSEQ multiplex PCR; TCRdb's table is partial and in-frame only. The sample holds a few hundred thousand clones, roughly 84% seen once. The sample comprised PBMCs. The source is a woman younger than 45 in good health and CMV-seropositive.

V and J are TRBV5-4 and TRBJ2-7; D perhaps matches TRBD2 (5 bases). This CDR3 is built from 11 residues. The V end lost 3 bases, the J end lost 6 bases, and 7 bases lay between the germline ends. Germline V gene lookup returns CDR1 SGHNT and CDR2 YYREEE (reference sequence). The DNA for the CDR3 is TGTGCCAGCAGCTCTGAGGGCGAGCAGTACTTC. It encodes CASSSEGEQYF.

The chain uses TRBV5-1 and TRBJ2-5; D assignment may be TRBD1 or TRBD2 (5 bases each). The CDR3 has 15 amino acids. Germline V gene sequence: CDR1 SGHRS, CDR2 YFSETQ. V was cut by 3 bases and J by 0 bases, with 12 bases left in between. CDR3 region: CASSSSGANQETQYF. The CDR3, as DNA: TGCGCCAGCAGCTCCTCCGGGGCGAACCAAGAGACCCAGTACTTC.

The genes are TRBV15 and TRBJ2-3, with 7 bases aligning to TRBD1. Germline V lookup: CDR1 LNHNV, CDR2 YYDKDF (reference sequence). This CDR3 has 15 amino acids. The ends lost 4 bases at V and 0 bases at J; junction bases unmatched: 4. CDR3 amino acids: CATSTGQPSTDTQYF. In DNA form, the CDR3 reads TGTGCCACCAGCACGGGACAGCCTAGCACAGATACGCAGTATTTT. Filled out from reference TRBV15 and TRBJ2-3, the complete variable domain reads DAMVIQNPRYQVTQFGKPVTLSCSQTLNHNVMYWYQQKSSQAPKLLFHYYDKDFNNEADTPDNFQSRRPNTSFCFLDIRSPGLGDTAMYLCATSTGQPSTDTQYFGPGTRLTVL.

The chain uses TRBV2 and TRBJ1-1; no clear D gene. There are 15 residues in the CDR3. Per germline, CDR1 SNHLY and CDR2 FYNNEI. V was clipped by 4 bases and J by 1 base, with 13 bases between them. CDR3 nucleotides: TGTGCCAGCAGTGGTGGAGGCATTGGGAACACTGAAGCTTTCTTT. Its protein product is CASSGGGIGNTEAFF.

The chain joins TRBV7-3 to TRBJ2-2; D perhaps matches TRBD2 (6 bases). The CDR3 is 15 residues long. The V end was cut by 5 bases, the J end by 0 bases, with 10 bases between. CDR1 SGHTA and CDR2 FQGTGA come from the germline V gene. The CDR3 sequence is CASSPAGPNTGELFF. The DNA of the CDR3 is TGTGCCAGCAGCCCTGCGGGACCGAACACCGGGGAGCTGTTTTTT.

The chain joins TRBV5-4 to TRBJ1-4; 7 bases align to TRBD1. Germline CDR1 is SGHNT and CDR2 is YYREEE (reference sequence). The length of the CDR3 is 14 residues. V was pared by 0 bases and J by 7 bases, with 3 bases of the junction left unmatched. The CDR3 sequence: CASSLDRGGEKLFF. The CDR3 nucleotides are TGTGCCAGCAGCTTGGACAGGGGCGGTGAAAAACTGTTTTTT.

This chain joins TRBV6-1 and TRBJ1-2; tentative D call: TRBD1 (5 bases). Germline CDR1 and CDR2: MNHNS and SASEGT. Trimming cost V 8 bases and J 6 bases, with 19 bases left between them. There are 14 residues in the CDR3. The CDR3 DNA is TGTGCCAGCCAGAGTGGGGGATTTATTAATGGCTACACCTTC. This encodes CASQSGGFINGYTF.

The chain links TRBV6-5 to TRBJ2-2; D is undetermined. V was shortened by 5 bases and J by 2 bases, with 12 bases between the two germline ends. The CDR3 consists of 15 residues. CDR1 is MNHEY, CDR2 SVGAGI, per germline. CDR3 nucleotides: TGTGCCAGCAGTCCCACAGTGGATAACACCGGGGAGCTGTTTTTT. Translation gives CASSPTVDNTGELFF.

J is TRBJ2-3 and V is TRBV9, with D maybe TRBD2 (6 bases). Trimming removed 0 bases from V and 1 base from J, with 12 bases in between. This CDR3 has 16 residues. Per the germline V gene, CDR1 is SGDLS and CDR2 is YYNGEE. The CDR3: CASSVAGEGGTDTQYF. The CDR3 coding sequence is TGTGCCAGCAGCGTAGCGGGGGAAGGTGGCACAGATACGCAGTATTTT.

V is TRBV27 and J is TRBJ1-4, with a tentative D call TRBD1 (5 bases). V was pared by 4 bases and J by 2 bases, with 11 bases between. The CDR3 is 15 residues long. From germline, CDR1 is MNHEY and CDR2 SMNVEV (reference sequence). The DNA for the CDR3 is TGTGCCAGCAGTTCCTTAGGGGTTACTAATGAAAAACTGTTTTTT. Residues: CASSSLGVTNEKLFF. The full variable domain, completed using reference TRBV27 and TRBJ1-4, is EAQVTQNPRYLITVTGKKLTVTCSQNMNHEYMSWYRQDPGLGLRQIYYSMNVEVTDKGDVPEGYKVSRKEKRNFPLILESPSPNQTSLYFCASSSLGVTNEKLFFGSGTQLSVL.

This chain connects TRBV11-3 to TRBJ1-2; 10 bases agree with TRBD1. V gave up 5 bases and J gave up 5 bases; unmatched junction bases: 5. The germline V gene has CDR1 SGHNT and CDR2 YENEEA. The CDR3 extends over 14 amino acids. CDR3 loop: CASSPGTGEYGYTF. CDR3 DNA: TGTGCCAGCAGCCCGGGGACAGGGGAGTATGGCTACACCTTC.

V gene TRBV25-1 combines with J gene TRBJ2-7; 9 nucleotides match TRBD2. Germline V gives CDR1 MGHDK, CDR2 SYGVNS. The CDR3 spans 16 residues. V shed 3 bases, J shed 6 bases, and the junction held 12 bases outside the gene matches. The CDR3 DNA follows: TGTGCCAGCAGTGATTACCCAATAGCGGGAGTCCGCGAGCAGTACTTC. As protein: CASSDYPIAGVREQYF.

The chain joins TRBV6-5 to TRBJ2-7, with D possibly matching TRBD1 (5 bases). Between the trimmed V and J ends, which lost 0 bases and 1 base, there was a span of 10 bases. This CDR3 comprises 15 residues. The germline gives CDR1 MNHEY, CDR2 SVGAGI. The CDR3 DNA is TGTGCCAGCAGTTACTCGTGGCAGGGATCCTACGAGCAGTACTTC. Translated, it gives CASSYSWQGSYEQYF.

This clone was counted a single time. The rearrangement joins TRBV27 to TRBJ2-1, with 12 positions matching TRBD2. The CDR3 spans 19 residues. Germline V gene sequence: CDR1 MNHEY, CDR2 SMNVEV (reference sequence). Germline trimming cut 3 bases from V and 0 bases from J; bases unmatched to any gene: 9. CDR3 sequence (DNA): TGTGCCAGCAGTTTCTTACGGGGACTAGCGGGCATCTCCTACAATGAGCAGTTCTTC. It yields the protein CASSFLRGLAGISYNEQFF.

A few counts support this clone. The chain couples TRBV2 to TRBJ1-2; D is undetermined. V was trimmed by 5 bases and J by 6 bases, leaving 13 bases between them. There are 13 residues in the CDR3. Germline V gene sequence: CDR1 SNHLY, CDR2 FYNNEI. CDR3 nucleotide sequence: TGTGCCAGCAGTCGGACGGCCTTTGATGGCTACACCTTC. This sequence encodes CASSRTAFDGYTF.

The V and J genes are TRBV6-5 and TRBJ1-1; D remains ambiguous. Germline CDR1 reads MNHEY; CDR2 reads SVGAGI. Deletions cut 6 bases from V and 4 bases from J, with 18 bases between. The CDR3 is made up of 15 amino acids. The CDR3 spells CASRILPEGGTEAFF. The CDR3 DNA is TGTGCCAGCAGAATCTTGCCGGAGGGAGGCACTGAAGCTTTCTTT.

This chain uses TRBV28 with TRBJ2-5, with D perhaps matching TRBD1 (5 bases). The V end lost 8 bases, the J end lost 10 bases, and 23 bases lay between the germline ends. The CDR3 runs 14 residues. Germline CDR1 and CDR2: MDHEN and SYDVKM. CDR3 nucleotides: TGTGCCAGCTCCCCGACAGATATGTTCGATCACCAGTACTTC. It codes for CASSPTDMFDHQYF. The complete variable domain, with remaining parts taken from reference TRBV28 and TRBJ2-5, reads DVKVTQSSRYLVKRTGEKVFLECVQDMDHENMFWYRQDPGLGLRLIYFSYDVKMKEKGDIPEGYSVSREKKERFSLILESASTNQTSMYLCASSPTDMFDHQYFGPGTRLLVL.

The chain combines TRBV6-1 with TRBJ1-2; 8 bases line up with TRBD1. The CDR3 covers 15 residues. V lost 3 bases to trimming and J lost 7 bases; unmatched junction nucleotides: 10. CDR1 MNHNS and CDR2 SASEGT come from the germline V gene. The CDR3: CASSEGGQGGSGYTF. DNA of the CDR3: TGTGCCAGCAGTGAGGGCGGACAGGGTGGAAGTGGCTACACCTTC.

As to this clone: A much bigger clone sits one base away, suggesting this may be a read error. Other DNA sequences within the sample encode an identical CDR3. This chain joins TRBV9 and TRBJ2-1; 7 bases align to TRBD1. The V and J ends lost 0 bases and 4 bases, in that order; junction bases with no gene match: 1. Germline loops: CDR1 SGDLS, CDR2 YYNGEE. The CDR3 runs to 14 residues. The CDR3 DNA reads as TGTGCCAGCAGCGTAGGGGACAGATACAATGAGCAGTTCTTC. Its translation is CASSVGDRYNEQFF.

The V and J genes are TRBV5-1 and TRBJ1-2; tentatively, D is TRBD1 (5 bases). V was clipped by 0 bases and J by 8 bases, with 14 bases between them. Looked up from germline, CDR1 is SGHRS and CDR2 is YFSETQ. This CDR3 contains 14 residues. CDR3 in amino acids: CASSLGLSGPGYTF. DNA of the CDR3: TGCGCCAGCAGCTTGGGTCTCTCAGGGCCAGGCTACACCTTC.

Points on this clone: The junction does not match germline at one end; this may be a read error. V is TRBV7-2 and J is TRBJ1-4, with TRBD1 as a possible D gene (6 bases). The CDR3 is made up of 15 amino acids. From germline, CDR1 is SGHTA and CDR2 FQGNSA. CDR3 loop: CASSLAGGLEEKLFF. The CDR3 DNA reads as TGTGCCAGCAGCCTAGCGGGGGGGCTCGAAGAAAAACTGTTTTTT. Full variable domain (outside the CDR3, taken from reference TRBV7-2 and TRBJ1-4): GAGVSQSPSNKVTEKGKDVELRCDPISGHTALYWYRQSLGQGLEFLIYFQGNSAPDKSGLPSDRFSAERTGGSVSTLTIQRTQQEDSAVYLCASSLAGGLEEKLFFGSGTQLSVL.

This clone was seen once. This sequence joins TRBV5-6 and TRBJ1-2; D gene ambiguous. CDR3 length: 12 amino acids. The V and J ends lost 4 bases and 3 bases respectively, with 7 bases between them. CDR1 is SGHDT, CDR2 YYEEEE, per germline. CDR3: CASSRTDYGYTF. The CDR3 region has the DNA TGTGCCAGCAGCAGGACTGACTATGGCTACACCTTC.

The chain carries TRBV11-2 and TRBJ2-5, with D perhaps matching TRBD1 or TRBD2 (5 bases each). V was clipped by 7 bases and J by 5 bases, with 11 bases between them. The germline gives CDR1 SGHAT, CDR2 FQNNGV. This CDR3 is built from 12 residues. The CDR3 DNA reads TGTGCCAGCACCCAGGGCGGGGAGACCCAGTACTTC. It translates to CASTQGGETQYF. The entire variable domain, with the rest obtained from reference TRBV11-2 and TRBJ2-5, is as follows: EAGVAQSPRYKIIEKRQSVAFWCNPISGHATLYWYQQILGQGPKLLIQFQNNGVVDDSQLPKDRFSAERLKGVDSTLKIQPAKLEDSAVYLCASTQGGETQYFGPGTRLLVL.

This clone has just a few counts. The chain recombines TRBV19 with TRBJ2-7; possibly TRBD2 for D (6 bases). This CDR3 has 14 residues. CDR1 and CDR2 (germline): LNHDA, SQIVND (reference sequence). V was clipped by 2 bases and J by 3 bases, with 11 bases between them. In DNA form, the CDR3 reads TGTGCCAGTAGTATATCGCCCGGGAGCTACGAGCAGTACTTC. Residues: CASSISPGSYEQYF.

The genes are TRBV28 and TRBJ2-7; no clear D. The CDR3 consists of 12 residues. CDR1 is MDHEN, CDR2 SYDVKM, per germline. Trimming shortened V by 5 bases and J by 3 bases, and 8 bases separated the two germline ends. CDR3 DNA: TGTGCCAGCAGTCCGCCTGGCTACGAGCAGTACTTC. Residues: CASSPPGYEQYF.

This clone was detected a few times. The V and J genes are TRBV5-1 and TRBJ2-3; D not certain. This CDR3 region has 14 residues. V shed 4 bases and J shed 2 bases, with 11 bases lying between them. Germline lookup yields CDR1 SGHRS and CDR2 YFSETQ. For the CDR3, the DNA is TGCGCCAGCAGCGGGCACACCAACACAGATACGCAGTATTTT. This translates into CASSGHTNTDTQYF.

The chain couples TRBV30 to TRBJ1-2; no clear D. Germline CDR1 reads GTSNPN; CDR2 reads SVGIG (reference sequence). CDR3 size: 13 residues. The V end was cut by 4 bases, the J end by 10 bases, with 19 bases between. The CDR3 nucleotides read TGTGCCTGGACCGTAGGATGGGAGCGGCCCTACACCTTC. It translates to CAWTVGWERPYTF.